This TCR beta chain is drawn from a study of T cells in tuberculosis. About the study: The T cells targeted glucose monomycolate, a mycobacterial lipid, via CD1B.

Trimming shortened V by 2 bases and J by 5 bases, and 16 bases separated the two germline ends. The length of the CDR3 is 15 residues. CDR1 and CDR2 from the germline V gene are SGHAT and FQNNGV. After thawing and overnight rest, PBMC were stained with GMM-loaded CD1B tetramer, viability dye and anti-CD3 for sorting. C32 glucose monomycolate from Rhodococcus equi was loaded onto the CD1B tetramers. CD14-expressing monocytes were removed from PBMC before cryopreservation and sorting. Here immunoSEQ multiplex PCR was the method, and the copy in TCRdb shows in-frame clones only, minus some. The repertoire holds nearly 60,000 clones, with nearly 90% as singletons.

The chain couples TRBV11-2 to TRBJ2-7; possible D gene TRBD2, 6 bases. The specimen sequenced was CD1b-GMM tetramer-negative cells sorted from PBMCs. This TCR derives from an adult woman with latent tuberculosis. CDR3 region: CASSLFGTSLDEQYF. Here the CDR3 DNA reads TGTGCCAGCAGCTTATTCGGAACTAGCCTCGACGAGCAGTACTTC.